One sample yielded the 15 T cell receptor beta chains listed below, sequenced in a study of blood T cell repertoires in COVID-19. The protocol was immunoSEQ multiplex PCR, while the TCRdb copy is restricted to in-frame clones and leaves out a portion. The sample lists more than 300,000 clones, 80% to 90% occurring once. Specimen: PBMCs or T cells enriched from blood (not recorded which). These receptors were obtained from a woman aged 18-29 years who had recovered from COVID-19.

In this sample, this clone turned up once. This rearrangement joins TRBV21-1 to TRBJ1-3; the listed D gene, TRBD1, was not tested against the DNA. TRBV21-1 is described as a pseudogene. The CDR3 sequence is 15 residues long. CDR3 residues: CASSGRTGEGNTIYF. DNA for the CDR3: TGTGCCAGCAGCGGCCGGACAGGAGAGGGAAACACCATATATTTT.

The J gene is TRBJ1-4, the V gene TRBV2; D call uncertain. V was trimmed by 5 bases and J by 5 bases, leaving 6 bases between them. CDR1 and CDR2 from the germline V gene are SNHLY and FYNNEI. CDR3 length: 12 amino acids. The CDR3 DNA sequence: TGTGCCAGCAGTTCCTACAATGAAAAACTGTTTTTT. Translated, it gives CASSSYNEKLFF. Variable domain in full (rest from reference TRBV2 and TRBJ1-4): EPEVTQTPSHQVTQMGQEVILRCVPISNHLYFYWYRQILGQKVEFLVSFYNNEISEKSEIFDDQFSVERPDGSNFTLKIRSTKLEDSAMYFCASSSYNEKLFFGSGTQLSVL.

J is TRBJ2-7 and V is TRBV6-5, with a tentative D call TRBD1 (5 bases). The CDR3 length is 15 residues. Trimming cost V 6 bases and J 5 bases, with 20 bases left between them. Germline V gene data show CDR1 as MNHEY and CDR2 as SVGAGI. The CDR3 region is CASSNTQGDMHEQYF. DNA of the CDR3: TGTGCCAGCAGCAACACGCAGGGCGACATGCACGAGCAGTACTTC.

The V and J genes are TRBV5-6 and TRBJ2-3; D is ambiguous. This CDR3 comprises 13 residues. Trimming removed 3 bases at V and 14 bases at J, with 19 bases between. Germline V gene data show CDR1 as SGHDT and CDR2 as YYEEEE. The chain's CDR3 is CASSSLRLPSRYF. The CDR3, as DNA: TGTGCCAGCAGCTCCCTTAGGCTCCCTAGTAGGTATTTT.

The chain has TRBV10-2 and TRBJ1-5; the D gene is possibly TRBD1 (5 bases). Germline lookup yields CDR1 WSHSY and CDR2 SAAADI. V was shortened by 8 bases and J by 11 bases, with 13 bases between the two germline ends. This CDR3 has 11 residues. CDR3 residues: CASGGRGTQHF. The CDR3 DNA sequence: TGCGCCAGCGGGGGGAGGGGAACCCAGCATTTT.

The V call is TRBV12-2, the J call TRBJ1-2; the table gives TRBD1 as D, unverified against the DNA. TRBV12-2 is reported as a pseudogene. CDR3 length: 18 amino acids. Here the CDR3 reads CASRCYQTPGQSHYGYTF. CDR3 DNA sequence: TGTGCAAGTCGTTGCTACCAAACTCCGGGACAGAGTCACTATGGCTACACCTTC.

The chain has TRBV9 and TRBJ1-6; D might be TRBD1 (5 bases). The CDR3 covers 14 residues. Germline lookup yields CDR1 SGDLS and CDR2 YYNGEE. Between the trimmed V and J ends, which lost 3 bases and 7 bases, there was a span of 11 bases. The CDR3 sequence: CASSAPGVNSPLHF. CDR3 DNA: TGTGCCAGCAGCGCCCCGGGGGTCAATTCACCCCTCCACTTT.

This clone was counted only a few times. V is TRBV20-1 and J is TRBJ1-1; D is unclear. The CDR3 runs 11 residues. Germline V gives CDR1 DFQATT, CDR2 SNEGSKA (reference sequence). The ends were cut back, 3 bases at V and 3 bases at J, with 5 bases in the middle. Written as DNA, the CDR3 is TGCAGTGCTAGCTACCACACTGAAGCTTTCTTT. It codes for CSASYHTEAFF.

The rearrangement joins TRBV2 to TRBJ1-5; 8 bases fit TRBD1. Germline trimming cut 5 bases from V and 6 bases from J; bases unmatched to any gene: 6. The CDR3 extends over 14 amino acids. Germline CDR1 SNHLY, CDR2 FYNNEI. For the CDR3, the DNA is TGTGCCAGCAGTTCGACAGGGGTGGTTCAGCCCCAGCATTTT. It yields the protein CASSSTGVVQPQHF.

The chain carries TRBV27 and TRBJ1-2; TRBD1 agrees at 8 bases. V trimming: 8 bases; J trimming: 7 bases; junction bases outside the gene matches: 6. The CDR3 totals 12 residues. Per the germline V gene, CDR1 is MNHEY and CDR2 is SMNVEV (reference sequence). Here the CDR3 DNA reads TGTGCCAGCCAGACAGGGGTGTCTGGCTACACCTTC. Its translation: CASQTGVSGYTF.

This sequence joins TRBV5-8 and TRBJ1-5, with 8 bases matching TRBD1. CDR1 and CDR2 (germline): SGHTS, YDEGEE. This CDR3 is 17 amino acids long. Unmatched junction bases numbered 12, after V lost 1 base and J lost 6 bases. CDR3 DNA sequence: TGTGCCAGCAGCTTGTGGGACGAGGACAGGGAGACTCAGCCCCAGCATTTT. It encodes CASSLWDEDRETQPQHF.

CDR3 residues: CASSKRASNNSPLHF. The CDR3 DNA sequence: TGTGCCAGCAGCAAAAGAGCTTCTAATAATTCACCCCTCCACTTT. J is TRBJ1-6 and V is TRBV21-1. TRBV21-1 is a pseudogene. The CDR3 covers 15 residues.

CDR3 amino acids: CARIQGRHGYTF. The CDR3 DNA sequence: TGTGCCAGAATACAGGGGCGCCATGGCTACACCTTC. The V and J genes are TRBV19 and TRBJ1-2, with TRBD1 matching over 7 bases. The germline gives CDR1 LNHDA, CDR2 SQIVND (reference sequence). The CDR3 is made up of 12 amino acids. V shed 9 bases and J 6 bases; nucleotides not matched to a gene: 7.

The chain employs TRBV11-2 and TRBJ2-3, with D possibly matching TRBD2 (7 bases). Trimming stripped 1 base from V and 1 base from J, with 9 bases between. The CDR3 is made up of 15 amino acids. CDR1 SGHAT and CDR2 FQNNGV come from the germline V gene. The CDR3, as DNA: TGTGCCAGCAGCTTAGTCGGGGGGCGCACAGATACGCAGTATTTT. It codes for CASSLVGGRTDTQYF.

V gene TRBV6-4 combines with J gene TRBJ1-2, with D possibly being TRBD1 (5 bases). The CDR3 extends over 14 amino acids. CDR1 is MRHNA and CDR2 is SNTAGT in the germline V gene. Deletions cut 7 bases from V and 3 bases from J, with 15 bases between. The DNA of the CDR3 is TGTGCCAGCACCCCCGAGGGAGGGGACTATGGCTACACCTTC. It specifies CASTPEGGDYGYTF.